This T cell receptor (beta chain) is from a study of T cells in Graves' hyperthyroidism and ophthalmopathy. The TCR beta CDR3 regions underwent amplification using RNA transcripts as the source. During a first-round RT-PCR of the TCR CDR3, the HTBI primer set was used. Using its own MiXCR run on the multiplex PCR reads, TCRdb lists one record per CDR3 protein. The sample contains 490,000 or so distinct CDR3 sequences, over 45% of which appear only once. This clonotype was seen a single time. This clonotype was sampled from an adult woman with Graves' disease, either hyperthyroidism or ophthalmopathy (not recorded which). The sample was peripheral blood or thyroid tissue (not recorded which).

As DNA, the CDR3 is TGTGCCAGCAGCGTTGGCAGAGAGAACACTGAAGCTTTCTTT. Protein: CASSVGRENTEAFF. V usage is TRBV9 and J usage is TRBJ1-1, with unresolved D. The CDR3 is made up of 14 amino acids. Trimming shortened V by 2 bases and J by 1 base, and 9 bases separated the two germline ends. Germline V lookup: CDR1 SGDLS, CDR2 YYNGEE.